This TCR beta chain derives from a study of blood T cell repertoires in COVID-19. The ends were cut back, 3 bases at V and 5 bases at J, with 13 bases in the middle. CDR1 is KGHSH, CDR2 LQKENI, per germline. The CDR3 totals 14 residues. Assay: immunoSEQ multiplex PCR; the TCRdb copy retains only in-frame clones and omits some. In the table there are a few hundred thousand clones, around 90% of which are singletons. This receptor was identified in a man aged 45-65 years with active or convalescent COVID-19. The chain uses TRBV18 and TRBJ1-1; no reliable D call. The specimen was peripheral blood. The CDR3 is CASSPEAGMTEAFF. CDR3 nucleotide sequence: TGTGCCAGCTCACCCGAGGCGGGGATGACTGAAGCTTTCTTT.